The next 17 T cell receptor beta chains were all read from a single sample in a study of regulatory T cells in long-lasting Graves disease. The TCR beta library used iRepertoire HTBI primers with Arm-PCR amplification of CDR3. TCRdb reanalysed the multiplex PCR reads using MiXCR and keeps one entry per CDR3 protein. This table has about 290,000 distinct CDR3 sequences, more than 20% appearing once. Time point specified: persistent/refractory GD, antithyroid drugs over 5 years with positive TRAb. RNA isolated from PBMCs was used to make the TCR library. Source: peripheral blood mononuclear cells (PBMCs), taken when the disease was refractory, from a patient treated with antithyroid drugs. Every receptor here comes from a female donor with Graves disease.

This clonotype was recorded a few times. V is TRBV2 and J is TRBJ2-5, with 10 bases lining up with TRBD2. Trimming cost V 7 bases and J 5 bases; bases outside gene matches: 7. This CDR3 region has 14 residues. CDR1 is SNHLY and CDR2 is FYNNEI in the germline V gene. CDR3 nucleotides: TGTGCCAGCATAAGCGGGAGGGCCGGGGAGACCCAGTACTTC. Protein product: CASISGRAGETQYF.

The rearrangement links TRBV19 to TRBJ2-2, with 7 bases fitting TRBD1. V lost 3 bases and J lost 0; bases outside the gene matches: 4. Germline loops: CDR1 LNHDA, CDR2 SQIVND (reference sequence). The CDR3 consists of 16 residues. CDR3 DNA sequence: TGTGCCAGTAGTATGGGGACAGTCCCGAACACCGGGGAGCTGTTTTTT. This gives the protein CASSMGTVPNTGELFF.

This clonotype was detected many times. The rearrangement uses TRBV6-2 or TRBV6-3 and TRBJ2-6, with unresolved D. Between the trimmed V and J ends, which lost 6 bases and 2 bases, there was a span of 11 bases. The CDR3 extends over 15 amino acids. Germline V CDR1 and CDR2: MNHEY, SVGEGT. The CDR3 DNA is TGTGCCAGCAGCTACCCCATAACTGGGGCCAACGTCCTGACTTTC. Encoded protein: CASSYPITGANVLTF.

CDR3: CSARGREPSTDTQYF. The CDR3 coding sequence is TGCAGTGCTAGGGGCAGGGAGCCTAGCACAGATACGCAGTATTTT. The chain uses TRBV20-1 and TRBJ2-3, with D perhaps matching TRBD1 or TRBD2 (5 bases each). This CDR3 spans 15 amino acids. The V and J ends lost 3 bases and 0 bases respectively, with 13 bases between them. Germline CDR1 DFQATT, CDR2 SNEGSKA (reference sequence).

This clonotype was seen a handful of times. The chain recombines TRBV6-1 with TRBJ1-1; D remains unclear. V was shortened by 5 bases and J by 4 bases, with 11 bases between the two germline ends. Germline-derived CDR1 and CDR2 are MNHNS and SASEGT. The CDR3 length is 13 residues. This chain's CDR3 is CASSLEMSTEAFF. The CDR3 DNA follows: TGTGCCAGCAGTCTCGAGATGAGCACTGAAGCTTTCTTT.

This chain joins TRBV4-1 and TRBJ2-7, with a possible D match to TRBD2 (5 bases). V lost 3 bases to trimming and J lost 4 bases, with 10 bases between them. Germline lookup yields CDR1 MGHRA and CDR2 YSYEKL. The CDR3 loop spans 13 amino acids. CDR3 coding DNA: TGCGCCAGCAGCCACCTGGGAGTGTACGAGCAGTACTTC. It yields the protein CASSHLGVYEQYF.

This clonotype has only a few counts. V gene TRBV27 combines with J gene TRBJ2-7; 8 bases map to TRBD2. The CDR3 spans 13 residues. CDR1 is MNHEY, CDR2 SMNVEV, per germline (reference sequence). The junction had 3 bases not matched to a gene; V was cut back by 5 bases and J by 3 bases. CDR3 bases: TGTGCCAGCAGTATTGGGACTAGCTACGAGCAGTACTTC. Translation: CASSIGTSYEQYF.

The rearrangement uses TRBV5-1 and TRBJ2-1; D possibly corresponds to TRBD2 (6 bases). The CDR3 is 11 residues long. Trimming took off 7 bases at V and 8 bases at J, with 10 bases between the two ends. Germline assignment: CDR1 SGHRS and CDR2 YFSETQ. CDR3 in DNA: TGCGCCAGCGAGGGAGGCTATGAGCAGTTCTTC. The encoded protein is CASEGGYEQFF.

The chain recombines TRBV6-1 with TRBJ2-7; D may be TRBD2 (6 bases). CDR3 length equals 15 residues. Germline values: CDR1 MNHNS, CDR2 SASEGT. V was trimmed by 6 bases and J by 2 bases, leaving 17 bases between them. The CDR3 protein is CASRGGSESPYEQYF. The CDR3, as DNA: TGTGCCAGCAGGGGGGGATCCGAGTCGCCCTACGAGCAGTACTTC.

This clonotype was seen more than once but under ten times. V and J are TRBV28 and TRBJ2-7; D possibly corresponds to TRBD2 (6 bases). The CDR3 spans 15 residues. Germline CDR1 is MDHEN and CDR2 is SYDVKM. Trimming took off 4 bases at V and 1 base at J, with 14 bases between the two ends. The CDR3 nucleotides are TGTGCCAGCAGTTCCGGGGGAATATGGTCCTACGAGCAGTACTTC. As protein: CASSSGGIWSYEQYF.

This clonotype was found once. The chain links TRBV2 to TRBJ2-3; D could derive from TRBD1 or TRBD2 (5 bases each). The germline V gene encodes CDR1 SNHLY and CDR2 FYNNEI. The CDR3 length is 18 residues. The V end lost 1 base, the J end lost 4 bases, and 21 bases lay between the germline ends. The CDR3 nucleotides read TGTGCCAGCAGTGAAGGCCCACCGGGACGGCGGGCGTCAGATACGCAGTATTTT. Protein sequence: CASSEGPPGRRASDTQYF. The complete variable domain, with remaining parts taken from reference TRBV2 and TRBJ2-3, reads EPEVTQTPSHQVTQMGQEVILRCVPISNHLYFYWYRQILGQKVEFLVSFYNNEISEKSEIFDDQFSVERPDGSNFTLKIRSTKLEDSAMYFCASSEGPPGRRASDTQYFGPGTRLTVL.

The chain employs TRBV20-1 and TRBJ2-7; 9 bases match TRBD1. The germline gives CDR1 DFQATT, CDR2 SNEGSKA (reference sequence). Germline trimming cut 0 bases from V and 3 bases from J; bases unmatched to any gene: 12. The CDR3 covers 17 residues. The CDR3 sequence: CSAREMRTGASVYEQYF. The DNA of the CDR3 is TGCAGTGCTAGAGAGATGAGGACAGGGGCATCTGTCTACGAGCAGTACTTC.

This chain joins TRBV5-1 and TRBJ1-1; D remains ambiguous. Germline CDR1 reads SGHRS; CDR2 reads YFSETQ. CDR3 size: 18 residues. V lost 0 bases and J lost 2, with 20 bases in between. CDR3 in amino acids: CASSLVGRIRRNNTEAFF. For the CDR3, the DNA is TGCGCCAGCAGCTTGGTTGGCAGGATTCGGAGGAACAACACTGAAGCTTTCTTT.

The chain employs TRBV6-2 or TRBV6-3 and TRBJ2-1, with unresolved D. V was pared by 0 bases and J by 9 bases, with 6 bases between. Germline CDR1 and CDR2: MNHEY and SVGEGT. The CDR3 contains 12 residues. CDR3 DNA sequence: TGTGCCAGCAGTTACTCGATGGGTGAGCAGTTCTTC. Its protein product is CASSYSMGEQFF.

In the case of this clonotype: A far more abundant clone sits one base away, making this likely a read error. The CDR3: CTSSWGAQNTEAFF. The CDR3 region has the DNA TGTACCAGCAGCTGGGGGGCGCAGAACACTGAAGCTTTCTTT. J is TRBJ1-1 and V is TRBV7-2; tentatively, D is TRBD1 (6 bases). Germline CDR1 is SGHTA and CDR2 is FQGNSA. Trimming took off 4 bases at V and 1 base at J, with 10 bases between the two ends. The CDR3 runs 14 residues.

Many counts were recorded for this clonotype. The chain couples TRBV6-1 to TRBJ2-2; TRBD2 matches 13 bases. Germline CDR1 MNHNS, CDR2 SASEGT. This CDR3 contains 18 residues. V trimming: 5 bases; J trimming: 5 bases; junction bases outside the gene matches: 11. CDR3 in amino acids: CASSRGLAGASLTGELFF. The CDR3 nucleotides are TGTGCCAGCAGTCGAGGACTAGCGGGGGCCTCATTGACCGGGGAGCTGTTTTTT.

This clonotype was recorded a few times. The V gene is TRBV7-2, the J gene TRBJ2-7, with 7 bases that match TRBD2. In germline, CDR1 is SGHTA, CDR2 FQGNSA. The ends lost 0 bases at V and 0 bases at J; junction bases unmatched: 5. The CDR3 extends over 16 amino acids. Here the CDR3 reads CASSLALGGFSYEQYF. CDR3 bases: TGTGCCAGCAGCTTAGCCCTGGGGGGGTTCTCCTACGAGCAGTACTTC.